The T cell receptor beta chain described here comes from a study of blood T cell repertoires in COVID-19. Study details: Italy, Spain and the United States were the sources of the convalescent and acute COVID-19 samples. PBMCs, B-cell-depleted T cells, or T cells were the source of the cDNA or gDNA that made up the material.

Authors' data handling: Scientists estimated how many nucleated cells there were by amplifying reference gene primers. Libraries were prepared by immunoSEQ multiplex PCR; TCRdb keeps only in-frame clonotypes and omits some of them. That table supplies the V and J calls and clone size; D and trimming were determined from the DNA. The data contain 200,000 to 300,000 clones, about 88% of them singletons. The germline gives CDR1 SGHTA, CDR2 FQGTGA. The V segment lost 3 bases and the J segment 6 bases; nucleotides outside the gene matches: 5. This CDR3 spans 14 amino acids. Sample: peripheral blood. The rearrangement uses TRBV7-3 and TRBJ1-2, with 9 bases that match TRBD1. The source of this sequence is a woman between 65 and 79 years old with active or convalescent COVID-19. The CDR3 nucleotides read TGTGCCAGCAGCTTGGGGGGACAGGGAAATGGCTACACCTTC. Encoded protein: CASSLGGQGNGYTF.